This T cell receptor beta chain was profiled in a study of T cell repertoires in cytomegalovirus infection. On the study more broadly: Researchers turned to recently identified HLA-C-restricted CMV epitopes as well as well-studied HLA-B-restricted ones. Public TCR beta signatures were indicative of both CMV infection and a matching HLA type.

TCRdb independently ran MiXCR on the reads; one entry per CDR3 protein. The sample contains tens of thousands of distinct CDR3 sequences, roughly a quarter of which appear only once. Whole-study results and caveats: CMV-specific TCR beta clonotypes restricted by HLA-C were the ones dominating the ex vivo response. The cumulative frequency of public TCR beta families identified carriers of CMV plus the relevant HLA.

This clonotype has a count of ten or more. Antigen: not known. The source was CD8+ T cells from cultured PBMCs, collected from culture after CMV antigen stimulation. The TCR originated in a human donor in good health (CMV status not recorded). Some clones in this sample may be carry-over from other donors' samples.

DNA for the CDR3: TGTGCCAGCAGTTCGCCCGGACAGACCCATGGCTACACCTTC. Protein: CASSSPGQTHGYTF. This chain joins TRBV28 and TRBJ1-2; D perhaps matches TRBD1 (6 bases). The V end lost 4 bases, the J end lost 6 bases, and 15 bases lay between the germline ends. The germline gives CDR1 MDHEN, CDR2 SYDVKM. CDR3 length equals 14 residues.